This T cell receptor (beta chain) was sequenced in a study of blood T cell repertoires in COVID-19. Adults between about 18 and 95 years of age took part from some 25 US areas. Each recovered donor of Cohort 3 presented with two negative PCRs, clearance, or symptom resolution. Original data processing: Amplification of reference gene primers provided the estimated nucleated cell counts. TCRdb's copy holds only in-frame clones and misses some; the assay was immunoSEQ multiplex PCR. That table gives V, J and clone size, and the DNA gave D and trimming. The repertoire holds under 200,000 clones, around 87% seen once, with around 7% in the top ten. Per the germline V gene, CDR1 is SEHNR and CDR2 is FQNEAQ (reference sequence). The CDR3 sequence is 14 residues long. Deletions cut 5 bases from V and 3 bases from J, with 11 bases between.

This clonotype was sampled from a woman in her fifties or sixties who had recovered from COVID-19. Sequencing was performed on PBMCs or T cells enriched from blood (not recorded which). This chain connects TRBV7-9 to TRBJ1-5; D is perhaps TRBD1 (5 bases). The CDR3 sequence: CASSLDSSNQPQHF. CDR3 sequence (DNA): TGTGCCAGCAGCCTAGACAGTTCCAATCAGCCCCAGCATTTT.